This TCR beta chain was retrieved from a study of T cell responses to AZD1222 COVID-19 vaccine. CDR3 size: 12 residues. Germline CDR1 is MNHEY and CDR2 is SVGAGI. V lost 2 bases, J lost 7 bases, and 3 bases lay in between. Profiling relied on immunoSEQ multiplex PCR, and the TCRdb table lists in-frame clones only, not all of them. The repertoire includes some 150,000 clones, 88% of them detected once, and over 6% sits in the top ten. The chain is built from TRBV6-5 and TRBJ1-6; no definite D call. This receptor was obtained from an adult who had recovered from COVID-19. The sample here was peripheral blood, taken after recovery from COVID-19. The CDR3 is CASSYVNSPLHF. DNA for the CDR3: TGTGCCAGCAGTTACGTAAATTCACCCCTCCACTTT.